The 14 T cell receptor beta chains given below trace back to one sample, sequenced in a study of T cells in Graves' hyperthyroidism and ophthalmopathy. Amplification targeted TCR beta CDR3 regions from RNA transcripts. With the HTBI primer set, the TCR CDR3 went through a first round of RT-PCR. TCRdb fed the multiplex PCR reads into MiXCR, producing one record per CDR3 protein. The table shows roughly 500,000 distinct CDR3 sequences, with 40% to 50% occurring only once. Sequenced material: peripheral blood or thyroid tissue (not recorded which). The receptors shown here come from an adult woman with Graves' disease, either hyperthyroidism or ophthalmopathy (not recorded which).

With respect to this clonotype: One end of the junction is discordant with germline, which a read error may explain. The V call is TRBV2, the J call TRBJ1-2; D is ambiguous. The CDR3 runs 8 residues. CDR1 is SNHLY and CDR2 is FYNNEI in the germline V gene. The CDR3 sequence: CASSGSPF. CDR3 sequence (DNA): TGTGCCAGCAGTGGCTCTCCCTTC. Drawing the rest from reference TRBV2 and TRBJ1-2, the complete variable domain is EPEVTQTPSHQVTQMGQEVILRCVPISNHLYFYWYRQILGQKVEFLVSFYNNEISEKSEIFDDQFSVERPDGSNFTLKIRSTKLEDSAMYFCASSGSPFGSGTRLTVV.

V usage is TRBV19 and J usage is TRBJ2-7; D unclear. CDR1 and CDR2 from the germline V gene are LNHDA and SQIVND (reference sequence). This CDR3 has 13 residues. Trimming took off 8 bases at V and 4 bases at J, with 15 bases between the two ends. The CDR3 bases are TGTGCCAGTGGCCCCGCCGTGGCGTACGAGCAGTACTTC. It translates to CASGPAVAYEQYF. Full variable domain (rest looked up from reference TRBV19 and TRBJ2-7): DGGITQSPKYLFRKEGQNVTLSCEQNLNHDAMYWYRQDPGQGLRLIYYSQIVNDFQKGDIAEGYSVSREKKESFPLTVTSAQKNPTAFYLCASGPAVAYEQYFGPGTRLTVT.

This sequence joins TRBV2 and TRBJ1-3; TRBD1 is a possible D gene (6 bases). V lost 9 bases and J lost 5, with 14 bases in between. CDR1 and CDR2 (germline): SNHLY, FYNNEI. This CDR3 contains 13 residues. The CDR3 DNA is TGTGCCAGACGAACAGGGCTAAGAAACACCATATATTTT. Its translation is CARRTGLRNTIYF.

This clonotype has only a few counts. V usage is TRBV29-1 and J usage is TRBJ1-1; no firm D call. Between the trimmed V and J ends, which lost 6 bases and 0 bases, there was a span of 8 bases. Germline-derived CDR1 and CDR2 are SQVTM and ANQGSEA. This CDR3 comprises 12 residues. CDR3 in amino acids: CSVSDMNTEAFF. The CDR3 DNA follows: TGCAGCGTATCAGACATGAACACTGAAGCTTTCTTT.

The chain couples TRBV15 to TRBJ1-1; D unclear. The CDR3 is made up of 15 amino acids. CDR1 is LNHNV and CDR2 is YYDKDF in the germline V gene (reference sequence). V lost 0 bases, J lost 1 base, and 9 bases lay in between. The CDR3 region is CATSRDLAGNTEAFF. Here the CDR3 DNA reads TGTGCCACCAGCAGAGATCTGGCAGGGAACACTGAAGCTTTCTTT.

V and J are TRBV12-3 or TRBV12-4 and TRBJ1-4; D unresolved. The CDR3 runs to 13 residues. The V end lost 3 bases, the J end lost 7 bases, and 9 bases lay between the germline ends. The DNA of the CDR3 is TGTGCCAGCAGTTTCGCCGACACTGAAAAACTGTTTTTT. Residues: CASSFADTEKLFF.

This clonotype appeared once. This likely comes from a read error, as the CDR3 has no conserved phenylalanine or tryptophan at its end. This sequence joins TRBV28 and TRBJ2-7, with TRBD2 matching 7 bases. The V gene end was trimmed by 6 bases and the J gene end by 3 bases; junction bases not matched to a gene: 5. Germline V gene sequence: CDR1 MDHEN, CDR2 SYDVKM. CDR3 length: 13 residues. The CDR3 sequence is CASRIRTSYEQYL. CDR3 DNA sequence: TGTGCCAGCAGAATTCGGACTAGCTACGAGCAGTACCTC.

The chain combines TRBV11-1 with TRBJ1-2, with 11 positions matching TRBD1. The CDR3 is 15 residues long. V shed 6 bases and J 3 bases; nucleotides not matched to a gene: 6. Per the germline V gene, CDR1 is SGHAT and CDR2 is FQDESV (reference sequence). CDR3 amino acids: CASRDRGLSDYGYTF. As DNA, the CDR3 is TGTGCCAGCAGGGACAGGGGGCTAAGTGACTATGGCTACACCTTC.

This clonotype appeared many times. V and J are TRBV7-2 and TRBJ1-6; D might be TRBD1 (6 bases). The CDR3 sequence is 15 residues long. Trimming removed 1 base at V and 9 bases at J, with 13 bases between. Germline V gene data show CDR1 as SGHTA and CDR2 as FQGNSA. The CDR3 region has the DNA TGTGCCAGCAGCTTAGATCCGGGGGGCGGTTCACCCCTCCACTTT. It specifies CASSLDPGGGSPLHF.

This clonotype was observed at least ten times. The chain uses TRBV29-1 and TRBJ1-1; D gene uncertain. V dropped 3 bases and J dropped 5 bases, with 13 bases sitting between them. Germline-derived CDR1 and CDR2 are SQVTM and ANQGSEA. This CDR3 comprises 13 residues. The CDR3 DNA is TGCAGCGTTGATCTGAGTCCTTTGACTGAAGCTTTCTTT. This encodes CSVDLSPLTEAFF.

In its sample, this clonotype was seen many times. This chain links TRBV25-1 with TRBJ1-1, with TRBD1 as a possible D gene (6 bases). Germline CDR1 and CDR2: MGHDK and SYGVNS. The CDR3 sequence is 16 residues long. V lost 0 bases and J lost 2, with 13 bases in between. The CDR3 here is CASSEYGGEGNTEAFF. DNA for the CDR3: TGTGCCAGCAGTGAATATGGGGGCGAGGGAAACACTGAAGCTTTCTTT.

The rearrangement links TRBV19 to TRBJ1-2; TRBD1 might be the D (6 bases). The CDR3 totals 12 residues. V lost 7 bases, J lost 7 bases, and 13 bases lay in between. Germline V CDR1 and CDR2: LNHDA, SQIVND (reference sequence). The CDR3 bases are TGTGCCAGTAAGAAGGGGGTCGGTGGCTACACCTTC. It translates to CASKKGVGGYTF.

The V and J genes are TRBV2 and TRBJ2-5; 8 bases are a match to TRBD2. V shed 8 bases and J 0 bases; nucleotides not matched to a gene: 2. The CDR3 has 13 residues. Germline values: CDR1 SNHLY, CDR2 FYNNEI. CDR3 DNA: TGTGCCAGCTATAGCGGGAACCAAGAGACCCAGTACTTC. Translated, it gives CASYSGNQETQYF. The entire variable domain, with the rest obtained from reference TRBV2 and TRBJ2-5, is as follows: EPEVTQTPSHQVTQMGQEVILRCVPISNHLYFYWYRQILGQKVEFLVSFYNNEISEKSEIFDDQFSVERPDGSNFTLKIRSTKLEDSAMYFCASYSGNQETQYFGPGTRLLVL.

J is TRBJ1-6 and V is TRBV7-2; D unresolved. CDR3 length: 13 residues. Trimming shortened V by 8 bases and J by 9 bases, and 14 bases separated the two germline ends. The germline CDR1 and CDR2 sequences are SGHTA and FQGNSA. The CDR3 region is CASGNAGSSPLHF. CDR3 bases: TGTGCCAGCGGGAACGCTGGTTCTTCACCCCTCCACTTT. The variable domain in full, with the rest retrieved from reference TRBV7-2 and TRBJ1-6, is GAGVSQSPSNKVTEKGKDVELRCDPISGHTALYWYRQSLGQGLEFLIYFQGNSAPDKSGLPSDRFSAERTGGSVSTLTIQRTQQEDSAVYLCASGNAGSSPLHFGNGTRLTVT.